This T cell receptor beta chain derives from a study of T cell responses to AZD1222 COVID-19 vaccine. Some clones are missing from TCRdb's copy, which holds only in-frame ones; the method was immunoSEQ multiplex PCR. The sample contains more than 150,000 clones, 91% of which appear only once. Trimming removed 1 base from V and 0 bases from J; junction bases left unmatched: 6. The CDR3 runs 16 residues. CDR1 is MNHEY and CDR2 is SMNVEV in the germline V gene (reference sequence). The TCR was taken from an adult who received the AZD1222 COVID-19 vaccine. The rearrangement links TRBV27 to TRBJ2-7; 7 bases match TRBD2. The sequences come from peripheral blood, collected 28 days after the second AZD1222 dose. The CDR3 nucleotides read TGTGCCAGCAGTTTATTGTCTAGCGGCAGCTCCTACGAGCAGTACTTC. It translates to CASSLLSSGSSYEQYF.